This T cell receptor beta chain emerged from a study of brain T cells in children with intractable seizures. Here immunoSEQ multiplex PCR was the method, and the copy in TCRdb shows in-frame clones only, minus some. Among around 100,000 clones listed, roughly 94% were seen once. CDR1 is SGHRS, CDR2 YFSETQ, per germline. The CDR3 is 13 residues long. Trimming shortened V by 4 bases and J by 8 bases, and 15 bases separated the two germline ends. The receptor comes from a boy under two years old with hemimegalencephaly and intractable seizures. This rearrangement joins TRBV5-1 to TRBJ1-1; D possibly corresponds to TRBD1 (6 bases). The sample in question was peripheral blood, obtained at surgery. This CDR3 reads CASSPGQRDEAFF. The CDR3 region has the DNA TGCGCCAGCAGCCCCGGACAGAGGGACGAAGCTTTCTTT.